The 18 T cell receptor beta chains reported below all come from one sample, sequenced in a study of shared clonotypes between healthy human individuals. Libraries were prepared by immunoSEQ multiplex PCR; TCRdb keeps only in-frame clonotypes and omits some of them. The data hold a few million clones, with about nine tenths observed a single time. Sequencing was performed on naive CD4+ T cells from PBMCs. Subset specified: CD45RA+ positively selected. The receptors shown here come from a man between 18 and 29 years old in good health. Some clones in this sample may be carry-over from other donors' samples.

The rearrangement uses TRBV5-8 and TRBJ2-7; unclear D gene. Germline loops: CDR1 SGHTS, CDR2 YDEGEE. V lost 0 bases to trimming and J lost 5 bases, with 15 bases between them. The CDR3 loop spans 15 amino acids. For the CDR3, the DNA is TGTGCCAGCAGCTTGGCGCGCTTACTCGCCCACGAGCAGTACTTC. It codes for CASSLARLLAHEQYF.

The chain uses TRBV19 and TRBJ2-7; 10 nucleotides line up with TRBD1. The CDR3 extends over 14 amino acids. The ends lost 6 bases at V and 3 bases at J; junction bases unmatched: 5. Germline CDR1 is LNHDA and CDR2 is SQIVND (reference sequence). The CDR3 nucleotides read TGTGCCAGTAGGCCCGGGACAGGGGACTACGAGCAGTACTTC. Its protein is CASRPGTGDYEQYF.

The CDR3 spells CASSFSSRGSEKLFF. As DNA, the CDR3 is TGTGCCAGCAGTTTTTCGTCTAGGGGTTCTGAAAAACTGTTTTTT. This chain connects TRBV28 to TRBJ1-4; TRBD1 is a possible D gene (5 bases). The CDR3 runs to 15 residues. Looked up from germline, CDR1 is MDHEN and CDR2 is SYDVKM. Trimming took off 3 bases at V and 7 bases at J, with 15 bases between the two ends.

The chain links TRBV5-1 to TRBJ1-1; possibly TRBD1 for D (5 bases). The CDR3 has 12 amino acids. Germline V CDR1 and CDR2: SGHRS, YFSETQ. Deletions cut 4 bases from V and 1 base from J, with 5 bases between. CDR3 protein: CASSQGNTEAFF. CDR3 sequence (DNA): TGCGCCAGCAGCCAGGGGAACACTGAAGCTTTCTTT.

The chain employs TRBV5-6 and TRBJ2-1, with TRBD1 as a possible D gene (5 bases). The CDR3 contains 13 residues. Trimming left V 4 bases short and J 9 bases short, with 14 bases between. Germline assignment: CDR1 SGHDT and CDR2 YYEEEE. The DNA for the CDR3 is TGTGCCAGCAGCAACTCCCTAGACAGTGAGCAGTTCTTC. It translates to CASSNSLDSEQFF. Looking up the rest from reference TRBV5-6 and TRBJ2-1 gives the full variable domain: DAGVTQSPTHLIKTRGQQVTLRCSPKSGHDTVSWYQQALGQGPQFIFQYYEEEERQRGNFPDRFSGHQFPNYSSELNVNALLLGDSALYLCASSNSLDSEQFFGPGTRLTVL.

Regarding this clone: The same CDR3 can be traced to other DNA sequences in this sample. For the CDR3, the DNA is TGCGCCAGCAGCTTGGGTCGGGGTTCAACTAATGAAAAACTGTTTTTT. Residues: CASSLGRGSTNEKLFF. The chain combines TRBV5-1 with TRBJ1-4, with unresolved D. The ends were cut back, 0 bases at V and 0 bases at J, with 9 bases in the middle. Germline assignment: CDR1 SGHRS and CDR2 YFSETQ. This CDR3 region has 16 residues.

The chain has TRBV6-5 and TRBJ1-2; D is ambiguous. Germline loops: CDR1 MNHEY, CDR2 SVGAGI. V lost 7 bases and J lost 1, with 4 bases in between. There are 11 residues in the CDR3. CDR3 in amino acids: CASMVNYGYTF. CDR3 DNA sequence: TGTGCCAGCATGGTTAACTATGGCTACACCTTC.

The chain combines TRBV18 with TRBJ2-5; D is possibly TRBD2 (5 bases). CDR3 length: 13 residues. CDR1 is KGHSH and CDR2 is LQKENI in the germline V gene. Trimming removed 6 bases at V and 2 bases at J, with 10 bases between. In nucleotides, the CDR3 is TGTGCCAGCTCGTTAAGGGAGCAAGAGACCCAGTACTTC. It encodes CASSLREQETQYF.

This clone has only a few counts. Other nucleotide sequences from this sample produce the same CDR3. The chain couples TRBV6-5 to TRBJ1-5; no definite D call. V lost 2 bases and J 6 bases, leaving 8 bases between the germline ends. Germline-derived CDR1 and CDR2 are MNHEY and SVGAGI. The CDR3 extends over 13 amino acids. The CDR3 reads CASSYRGGQPQHF. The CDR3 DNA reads TGTGCCAGCAGTTACCGCGGAGGTCAGCCCCAGCATTTT.

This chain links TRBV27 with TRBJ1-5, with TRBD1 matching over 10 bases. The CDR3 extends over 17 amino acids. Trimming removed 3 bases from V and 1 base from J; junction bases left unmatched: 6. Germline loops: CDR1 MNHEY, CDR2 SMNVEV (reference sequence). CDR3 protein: CASSLSLGQGSNQPQHF. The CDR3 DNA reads TGTGCCAGCAGTTTGTCCCTGGGACAGGGGAGCAATCAGCCCCAGCATTTT.

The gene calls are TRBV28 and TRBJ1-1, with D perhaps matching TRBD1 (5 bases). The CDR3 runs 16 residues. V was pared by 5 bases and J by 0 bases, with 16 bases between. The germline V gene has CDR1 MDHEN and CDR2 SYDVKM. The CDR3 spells CASSGGTSSMNTEAFF. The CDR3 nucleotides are TGTGCCAGCAGTGGGGGGACTTCCTCGATGAACACTGAAGCTTTCTTT.

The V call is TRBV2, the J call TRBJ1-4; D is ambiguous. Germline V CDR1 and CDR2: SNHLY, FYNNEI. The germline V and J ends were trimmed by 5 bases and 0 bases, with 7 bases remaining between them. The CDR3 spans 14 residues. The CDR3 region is CASSSVTTNEKLFF. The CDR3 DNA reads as TGTGCCAGCAGTTCAGTCACAACTAATGAAAAACTGTTTTTT.

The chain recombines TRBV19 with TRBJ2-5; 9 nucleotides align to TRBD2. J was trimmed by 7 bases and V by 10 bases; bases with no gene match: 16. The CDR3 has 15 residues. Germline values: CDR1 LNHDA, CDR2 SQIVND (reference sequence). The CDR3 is CATRGSGSGLGTQYF. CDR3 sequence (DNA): TGTGCCACCAGGGGTAGCGGGAGTGGGCTGGGGACCCAGTACTTC.

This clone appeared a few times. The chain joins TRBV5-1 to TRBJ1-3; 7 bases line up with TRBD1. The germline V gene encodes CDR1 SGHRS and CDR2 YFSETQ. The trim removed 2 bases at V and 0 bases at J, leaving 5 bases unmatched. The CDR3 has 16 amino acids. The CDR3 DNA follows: TGCGCCAGCAGCTTCGGACAGGCTCACTCTGGAAACACCATATATTTT. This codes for CASSFGQAHSGNTIYF.

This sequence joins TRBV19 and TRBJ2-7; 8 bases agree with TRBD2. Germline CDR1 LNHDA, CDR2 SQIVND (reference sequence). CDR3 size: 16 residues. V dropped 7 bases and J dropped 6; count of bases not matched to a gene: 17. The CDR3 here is CASILSAGLGMSEQYF. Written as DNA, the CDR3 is TGTGCCAGTATCCTCTCGGCGGGACTAGGAATGTCCGAGCAGTACTTC.

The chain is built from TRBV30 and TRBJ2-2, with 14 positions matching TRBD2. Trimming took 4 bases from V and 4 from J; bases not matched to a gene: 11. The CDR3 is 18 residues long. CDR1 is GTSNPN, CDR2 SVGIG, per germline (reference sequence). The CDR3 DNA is TGTGCCTGGATACCGGGACTAGCGGGAGACCCACCCACCGGGGAGCTGTTTTTT. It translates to CAWIPGLAGDPPTGELFF.

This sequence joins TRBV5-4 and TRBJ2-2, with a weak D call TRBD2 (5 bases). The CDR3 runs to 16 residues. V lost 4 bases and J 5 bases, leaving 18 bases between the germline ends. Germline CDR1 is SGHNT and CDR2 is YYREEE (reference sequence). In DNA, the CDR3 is TGTGCCAGCAGCCCAGACCTCCGGGGTGGGACCGGGGAGCTGTTTTTT. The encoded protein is CASSPDLRGGTGELFF. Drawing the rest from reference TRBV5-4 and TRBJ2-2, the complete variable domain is ETGVTQSPTHLIKTRGQQVTLRCSSQSGHNTVSWYQQALGQGPQFIFQYYREEENGRGNFPPRFSGLQFPNYSSELNVNALELDDSALYLCASSPDLRGGTGELFFGEGSRLTVL.

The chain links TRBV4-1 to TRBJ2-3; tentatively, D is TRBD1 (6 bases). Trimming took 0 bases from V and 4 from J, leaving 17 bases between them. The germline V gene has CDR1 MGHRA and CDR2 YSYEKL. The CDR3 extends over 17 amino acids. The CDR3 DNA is TGCGCCAGCAGCCAAGAACACGGGCAGGGGTGGGCAGATACGCAGTATTTT. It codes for CASSQEHGQGWADTQYF.